This T cell receptor (beta chain) derives from a study of blood T cells in healthy people across ages. This CDR3 has 14 residues. V was cut by 0 bases and J by 6 bases, with 9 bases left in between. From germline, CDR1 is SGHRS and CDR2 YFSETQ. Sample-barcoded 5' priming and a J-beta primer mix drove a second PCR of roughly 7 to 11 cycles. Paired-end reads containing CDR3 totaled no fewer than 2.5 million for each sample. TCRdb called the 5' RACE reads again in MiXCR, with one record for every CDR3 protein. Of 600,000 or so distinct CDR3 sequences in the sample, around 20% were seen once. This clonotype has only a few counts.

This TCR derives from a man in his 70s in good health. Material for sequencing was blood. This chain links TRBV5-1 with TRBJ2-2; D remains ambiguous. In DNA, the CDR3 is TGCGCCAGCAGCTTGGAAGGCGGCCCCGGGGAGCTGTTTTTT. Translating it yields CASSLEGGPGELFF. Complete variable domain (other parts from reference TRBV5-1 and TRBJ2-2): KAGVTQTPRYLIKTRGQQVTLSCSPISGHRSVSWYQQTPGQGLQFLFEYFSETQRNKGNFPGRFSGRQFSNSRSEMNVSTLELGDSALYLCASSLEGGPGELFFGEGSRLTVL.